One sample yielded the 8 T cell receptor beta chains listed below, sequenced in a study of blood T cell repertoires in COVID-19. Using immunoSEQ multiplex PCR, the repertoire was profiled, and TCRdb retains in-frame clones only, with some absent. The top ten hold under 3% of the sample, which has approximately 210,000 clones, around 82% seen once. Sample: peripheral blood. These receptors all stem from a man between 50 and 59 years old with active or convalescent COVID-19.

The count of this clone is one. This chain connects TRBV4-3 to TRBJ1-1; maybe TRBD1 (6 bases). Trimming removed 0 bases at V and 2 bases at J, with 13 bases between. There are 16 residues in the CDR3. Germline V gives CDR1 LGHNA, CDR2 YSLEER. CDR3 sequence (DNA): TGCGCCAGCAGCCAAGAGGTGACAGGTTTTAACACTGAAGCTTTCTTT. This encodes CASSQEVTGFNTEAFF.

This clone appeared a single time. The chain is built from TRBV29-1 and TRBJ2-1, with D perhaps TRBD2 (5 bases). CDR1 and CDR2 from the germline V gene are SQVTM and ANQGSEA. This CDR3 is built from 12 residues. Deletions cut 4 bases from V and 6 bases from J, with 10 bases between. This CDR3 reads CSVGEGLNEQFF. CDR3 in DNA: TGCAGCGTTGGAGAGGGCCTCAATGAGCAGTTCTTC.

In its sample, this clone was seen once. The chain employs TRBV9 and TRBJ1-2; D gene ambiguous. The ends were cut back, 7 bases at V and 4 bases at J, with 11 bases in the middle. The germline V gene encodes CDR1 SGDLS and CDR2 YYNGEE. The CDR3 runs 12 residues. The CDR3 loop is CASQREGYGYTF. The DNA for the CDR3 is TGTGCCAGCCAGCGGGAGGGCTATGGCTACACCTTC.

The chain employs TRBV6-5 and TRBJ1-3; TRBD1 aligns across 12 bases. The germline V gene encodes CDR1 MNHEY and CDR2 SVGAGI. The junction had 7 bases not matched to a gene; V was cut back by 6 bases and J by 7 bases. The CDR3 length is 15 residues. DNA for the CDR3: TGTGCCAGCAGGGCCGTGGGACAGGGGGCGAACACCATATATTTT. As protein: CASRAVGQGANTIYF.

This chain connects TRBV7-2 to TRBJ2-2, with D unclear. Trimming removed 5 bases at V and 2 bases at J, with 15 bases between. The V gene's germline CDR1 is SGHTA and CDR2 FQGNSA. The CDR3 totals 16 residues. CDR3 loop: CASSGRGSFNTGELFF. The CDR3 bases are TGTGCCAGCAGCGGTAGAGGCAGTTTTAACACCGGGGAGCTGTTTTTT.

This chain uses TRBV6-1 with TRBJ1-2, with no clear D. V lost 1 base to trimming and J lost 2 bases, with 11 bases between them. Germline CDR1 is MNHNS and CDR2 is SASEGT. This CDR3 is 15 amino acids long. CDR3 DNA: TGTGCCAGCAGTGAAGGGTTGGCAGTCAACTATGGCTACACCTTC. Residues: CASSEGLAVNYGYTF.

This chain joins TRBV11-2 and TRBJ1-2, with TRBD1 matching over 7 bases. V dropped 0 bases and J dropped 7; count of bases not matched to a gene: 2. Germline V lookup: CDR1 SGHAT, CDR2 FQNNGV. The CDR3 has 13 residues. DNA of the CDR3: TGTGCCAGCAGCTTAGACAGGGGGATTGGCTACACCTTC. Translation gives CASSLDRGIGYTF.

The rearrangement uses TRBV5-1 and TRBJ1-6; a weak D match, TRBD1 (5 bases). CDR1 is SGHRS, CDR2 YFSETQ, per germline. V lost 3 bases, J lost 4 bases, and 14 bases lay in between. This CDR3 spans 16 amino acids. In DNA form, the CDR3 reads TGCGCCAGCAGCTCTCGGACGCAGGGTTATAATTCACCCCTCCACTTT. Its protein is CASSSRTQGYNSPLHF.